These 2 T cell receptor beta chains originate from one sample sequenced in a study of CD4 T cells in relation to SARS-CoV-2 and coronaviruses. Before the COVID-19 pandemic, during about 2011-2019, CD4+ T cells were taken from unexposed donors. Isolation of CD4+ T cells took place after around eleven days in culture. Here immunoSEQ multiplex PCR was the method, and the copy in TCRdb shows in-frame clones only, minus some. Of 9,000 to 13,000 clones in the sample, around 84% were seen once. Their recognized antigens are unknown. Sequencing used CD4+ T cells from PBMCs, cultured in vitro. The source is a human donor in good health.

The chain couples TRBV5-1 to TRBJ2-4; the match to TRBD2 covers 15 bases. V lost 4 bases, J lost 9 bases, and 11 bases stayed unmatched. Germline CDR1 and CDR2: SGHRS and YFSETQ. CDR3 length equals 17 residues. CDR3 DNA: TGCGCCAGCAGCGGCGTCCCGGGACTAGCGGGGGGAGGCATTCAGTACTTC. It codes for CASSGVPGLAGGGIQYF.

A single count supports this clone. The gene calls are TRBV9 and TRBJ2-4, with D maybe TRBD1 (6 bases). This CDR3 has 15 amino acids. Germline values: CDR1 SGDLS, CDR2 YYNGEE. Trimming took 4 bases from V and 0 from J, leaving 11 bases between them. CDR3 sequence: CASSPGTLAKNIQYF. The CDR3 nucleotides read TGTGCCAGCAGCCCCGGGACATTAGCCAAAAACATTCAGTACTTC. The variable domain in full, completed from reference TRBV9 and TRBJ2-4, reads DSGVTQTPKHLITATGQRVTLRCSPRSGDLSVYWYQQSLDQGLQFLIQYYNGEERAKGNILERFSAQQFPDLHSELNLSSLELGDSALYFCASSPGTLAKNIQYFGAGTRLSVL.